The subject of this entry is one TCR beta chain. Antigen unknown. This entry belongs to a study of post-analysis software for immune sequencing data. The study, taken as a whole, reports: With TRBV5-6, TRBV5-1 and TRBV20-1 included, about five TRBV segments were more frequent in patients than in controls.

Unique molecular identifiers were carried by the TCR beta cDNA libraries. MiXCR, run by TCRdb on the PCR reads, gives a single entry per CDR3 protein. The table lists roughly 800,000 distinct CDR3 sequences, around 45% of them singletons, with roughly 4.4% in the top ten. Germline CDR1 is SGHTA and CDR2 is FQGNSA. The CDR3 contains 14 residues. Deletions cut 7 bases from V and 2 bases from J, with 13 bases between. Sequencing used blood. The source of this sequence is a girl aged 5 to 17 with multiple sclerosis. V and J are TRBV7-2 and TRBJ2-3; D call uncertain. CDR3: CASMPLGITDTQYF. CDR3 DNA: TGTGCCAGCATGCCCCTGGGGATCACAGATACGCAGTATTTT.